The sequence of this T cell receptor beta chain was determined in a study of human T cells and chemical hapten exposure. Background on the study: DPC 0.01% went on the upper back by patch test, with reading at 6 days. It was small differences in pooled library volume that mainly caused per-sample TCR yields to vary.

This clonotype was counted many times. Trimming stripped 3 bases from V and 6 bases from J, with 9 bases between. The CDR3 extends over 12 amino acids. Per germline, CDR1 GTSNPN and CDR2 SVGIG (reference sequence). Individual cDNA molecules had unique molecular identifiers attached to them by the library. MiXCR was run by TCRdb on the RACE reads, yielding one entry per CDR3 protein. The sample has 75,000 to 90,000 distinct CDR3 sequences, over 6% seen once. Documented time point: patch test 1, 2 weeks after DPC sensitization. Noted treatment: therapeutic diphenylcyclopropenone sensitization with weekly scalp DPC.

V and J are TRBV30 and TRBJ1-5, with D maybe TRBD1 (5 bases). The origin of this receptor is a young woman with alopecia areata. Some clones in this sample may be carry-over from other donors' samples. The sample here was whole blood, taken in connection with sensitization to the hapten diphenylcyclopropenone (DPC). CDR3 protein: CAWSQGSQPQHF. CDR3 nucleotides: TGTGCCTGGAGCCAGGGCAGTCAGCCCCAGCATTTT.